This entry features one T cell receptor (beta chain) sequence. Its binding antigen is unknown. The record has no base qualities; no much larger clone is one base away. The sample belongs to a study of blood T cell repertoires in COVID-19 (dated by TCRdb to the early 2020s). In terms of the full investigation: Samples from collaborators originated in the United States, Italy and Spain and spanned both the acute and convalescent phases of COVID-19. The prospective study material was composed of cDNA or gDNA derived from T cells, B-cell-depleted T cells, or PBMCs. Subjects who had been exposed to COVID-19, were actively infected with it, or had recovered from it provided the deeply sampled blood TCRbeta repertoires that made up the dataset. The repertoires were released in a freely available public database intended as a resource for research on the immune response to SARS-CoV-2. Samples were obtained from the ongoing ImmuneRACE study (first 160 participants) and from some 1,300 subjects provided by 6 global collaborators. The sample metadata nearly always contained a de-identified subject ID, COVID-19 status, age in years and sex. Where available, HLA class I and class II types were obtained from metadata supplied by the sample provider rather than from assay-based typing.

From the cysteine up to the phenylalanine, the CDR3 has a length of 12 residues. Only CDR3 DNA is held: 36 bases, read in frame from base 1. CDR1 MNHEY and CDR2 SMNVEV are derived from the germline V gene (reference sequence). V lost 7 bases and J lost 12 bases; the stretch between them is 13 bases long. Each collaborating institution followed its own protocols to collect whole blood in K2EDTA tubes. For TCRbeta analysis, collaborator samples were shipped as frozen whole blood, as isolated PBMCs, or as DNA extracted from either sample type. TCRbeta CDR3 regions were amplified from genomic DNA by means of the immunoSEQ Assay, a bias-controlled multiplex PCR. The paper's processing steps were these. The number of nucleated cells in each sample was estimated from the amplification of reference gene primers within the assay. Sequence reads were collapsed and filtered to measure the absolute abundance of every unique TCRbeta CDR3 rearrangement. For each sample, productive Simpson clonality was calculated as the square root of Simpson's diversity index over productive rearrangements. The table was pulled from immuneACCESS by TCRdb, which kept in-frame rearrangements only. Such tables lose some clones; where checked, under half of the loss comes from unresolved V genes, and the rest has no known cause. V, J and clone size are those of that table, while D and trimming were read from the DNA. Here the sample has 95,000 to 120,000 clones; approximately 80% occur a single time. Jointly, the top ten make up about 4% of the sample.

Overall study results and their limits: The quantity of clinical and demographic metadata differed by source and by participant and was supplied without curation.

The specimen sequenced was peripheral blood. This sequence originates from a woman in her 70s with acute or convalescent COVID-19. The rearrangement joined TRBV27 to TRBJ1-6; 5 matching bases give a weak D call of TRBD1. The CDR3 here reads CASTSGNRPLHF. The nucleotide sequence reads as follows: TGTGCCAGCACGTCAGGGAATAGACCCCTCCACTTT.